What follows are 10 T cell receptor beta chains derived from one specimen sequenced in a study of T cell responses to AZD1222 COVID-19 vaccine. The repertoire was sequenced with immunoSEQ multiplex PCR; TCRdb's copy has only in-frame clones and lacks some. The sample has roughly 84,000 clones, 80% to 90% seen once. The sample in question was peripheral blood, obtained 28 days after the second AZD1222 dose. Source of these receptors: an adult who received the AZD1222 COVID-19 vaccine.

This clone is a singleton in its sample. The J gene is TRBJ1-5, the V gene TRBV19, with a possible D match to TRBD1 (5 bases). Germline CDR1 LNHDA, CDR2 SQIVND (reference sequence). The CDR3 is 13 amino acids. With 7 bases removed from V and 7 bases from J, the gap between germline ends came to 14 bases. CDR3 in DNA: TGTGCCAGTATGCAGGGTCTGGGGCAGCCCCAGCATTTT. It is translated as CASMQGLGQPQHF.

This sequence joins TRBV5-1 and TRBJ2-2; D uncertain. V lost 0 bases and J lost 0, with 9 bases in between. Germline lookup yields CDR1 SGHRS and CDR2 YFSETQ. This CDR3 is 16 amino acids long. The CDR3 DNA reads as TGCGCCAGCAGCTTGGGGTGGCAGACGAACACCGGGGAGCTGTTTTTT. This gives the protein CASSLGWQTNTGELFF.

The J gene is TRBJ2-7, the V gene TRBV20-1; D not certain. There are 11 residues in the CDR3. The ends were cut back, 7 bases at V and 2 bases at J, with 9 bases in the middle. Germline loops: CDR1 DFQATT, CDR2 SNEGSKA (reference sequence). For the CDR3, the DNA is TGCAGTGTAGGCGGCCCCTACGAGCAGTACTTC. It encodes CSVGGPYEQYF.

The chain is built from TRBV7-2 and TRBJ2-5; 9 bases agree with TRBD2. V lost 6 bases to trimming and J lost 5 bases; unmatched junction nucleotides: 7. The CDR3 totals 14 residues. Per the germline V gene, CDR1 is SGHTA and CDR2 is FQGNSA. CDR3 residues: CASSWTSVGETQYF. The CDR3 DNA reads TGTGCCAGCAGTTGGACTAGCGTAGGGGAGACCCAGTACTTC.

V and J are TRBV6-5 and TRBJ2-3, with D possibly being TRBD1 or TRBD2 (5 bases each). The CDR3 loop spans 14 amino acids. Germline loops: CDR1 MNHEY, CDR2 SVGAGI. Trimming took 5 bases from V and 2 from J, leaving 11 bases between them. CDR3 DNA: TGTGCCAGCAGTCCCAGGGAGTTCACAGATACGCAGTATTTT. Amino acids: CASSPREFTDTQYF.

This chain links TRBV28 with TRBJ2-3, with TRBD1 matching 7 bases. CDR1 and CDR2 from the germline V gene are MDHEN and SYDVKM. The CDR3 runs 17 residues. Trimming cost V 4 bases and J 0 bases; bases outside gene matches: 10. The CDR3 reads CASSSPVTGLSTDTQYF. The CDR3 nucleotides read TGTGCCAGCAGTTCCCCCGTGACAGGGTTAAGCACAGATACGCAGTATTTT.

The gene calls are TRBV15 and TRBJ1-2; TRBD1 agrees at 9 bases. After removal of 0 bases from V and 2 bases from J, the junction contained 1 base not matched to a gene. Germline V gene data show CDR1 as LNHNV and CDR2 as YYDKDF (reference sequence). CDR3 length equals 15 residues. As DNA, the CDR3 is TGTGCCACCAGCAGAGAGGACAGGGGAAACTATGGCTACACCTTC. It specifies CATSREDRGNYGYTF.

The V call is TRBV7-8, the J call TRBJ2-2, with TRBD2 matching 10 bases. CDR1 is SGHVS and CDR2 is FQNEAQ in the germline V gene. The CDR3 spans 14 residues. The V and J ends lost 6 bases and 2 bases, in that order; junction bases with no gene match: 0. This CDR3 is CASRLAGNTGELFF. The CDR3 nucleotides are TGTGCCAGCAGACTAGCGGGAAACACCGGGGAGCTGTTTTTT.

V and J are TRBV11-3 and TRBJ2-1; no clear D. V was shortened by 0 bases and J by 6 bases, with 12 bases between the two germline ends. The CDR3 extends over 15 amino acids. Germline V gives CDR1 SGHNT, CDR2 YENEEA. The CDR3 coding sequence is TGTGCCAGCAGCTTAGAAGGCCTAACCCGCAATGAGCAGTTCTTC. Translation: CASSLEGLTRNEQFF.

The genes are TRBV11-1 and TRBJ1-1, with TRBD1 as a possible D gene (6 bases). V lost 5 bases to trimming and J lost 11 bases, with 21 bases between them. There are 14 residues in the CDR3. Germline values: CDR1 SGHAT, CDR2 FQDESV (reference sequence). CDR3 nucleotide sequence: TGTGCCAGCAGCACTACAGGGAACCAGCGAGGGGCTTTCTTT. Translated: CASSTTGNQRGAFF.